The 13 T cell receptor beta chains in this list originate from one sample, sequenced in a study of regulatory dendritic cells for organ transplantation. Here immunoSEQ multiplex PCR was the method, and the copy in TCRdb shows in-frame clones only, minus some. The sample has 12,000 or so clones; around 66% are singletons. Sequenced sample: memory CD8+ T cells from blood. Subset reported: CD45RO+ memory T cells. The receptors were gathered from a human donor in good health.

The chain couples TRBV29-1 to TRBJ1-2; 7 bases match TRBD1. Germline trimming cut 5 bases from V and 3 bases from J; bases unmatched to any gene: 15. CDR1 is SQVTM, CDR2 ANQGSEA, per germline. This CDR3 has 16 residues. CDR3 in amino acids: CSVSGRGALIDYGYTF. The CDR3 DNA follows: TGCAGCGTTAGCGGCAGGGGGGCTTTGATTGACTATGGCTACACCTTC.

The chain is built from TRBV28 and TRBJ1-4, with D possibly matching TRBD1 (6 bases). With 10 bases removed from V and 6 bases from J, the gap between germline ends came to 21 bases. The CDR3 is 15 amino acids. Germline lookup yields CDR1 MDHEN and CDR2 SYDVKM. The CDR3 DNA reads as TGTGCCATCGAGGGGGGGGCTACAGGTTATGAAAAACTGTTTTTT. Protein sequence: CAIEGGATGYEKLFF. Looking up the rest from reference TRBV28 and TRBJ1-4 gives the full variable domain: DVKVTQSSRYLVKRTGEKVFLECVQDMDHENMFWYRQDPGLGLRLIYFSYDVKMKEKGDIPEGYSVSREKKERFSLILESASTNQTSMYLCAIEGGATGYEKLFFGSGTQLSVL.

This clone is termed medium-sized (0.01 to 0.1%). The chain employs TRBV6-6 and TRBJ2-1, with D hard to call. Trimming took 8 bases from V and 7 from J, leaving 15 bases between them. The CDR3 totals 13 residues. Looked up from germline, CDR1 is MNHNY and CDR2 is SVGAGI (reference sequence). The CDR3 sequence is CASSMTSHNEQFF. DNA for the CDR3: TGTGCCAGCTCAATGACTTCGCATAATGAGCAGTTCTTC.

The J gene is TRBJ2-3, the V gene TRBV21-1; no DNA check was done on the table's D call, TRBD1. TRBV21-1 is classified as a pseudogene. CDR3 length: 18 amino acids. The CDR3 nucleotides are TGTGCCAGCAGCAAAGACTCCGGGACAGGGGATGGAGGAGATACGCAGTATTTT. It yields the protein CASSKDSGTGDGGDTQYF.

The V and J genes are TRBV9 and TRBJ2-3; no firm D call. V was pared by 0 bases and J by 0 bases, with 17 bases between. The CDR3 sequence is 18 residues long. The germline V gene has CDR1 SGDLS and CDR2 YYNGEE. CDR3 DNA: TGTGCCAGCAGCGTAGCTACCCACCGACCCGTTAGCACAGATACGCAGTATTTT. Its protein product is CASSVATHRPVSTDTQYF.

This clone was seen a few times. Other DNA sequences in the sample encode the same CDR3. The V and J genes are TRBV27 and TRBJ2-5; 8 bases agree with TRBD2. Trimming cost V 5 bases and J 1 base; bases outside gene matches: 3. CDR3 size: 14 residues. The germline gives CDR1 MNHEY, CDR2 SMNVEV (reference sequence). Written as DNA, the CDR3 is TGTGCCAGCAGTCTTACTAGCGGCCAAGAGACCCAGTACTTC. As protein: CASSLTSGQETQYF.

This clone was seen a single time. The V gene is TRBV4-3, the J gene TRBJ2-3; 11 bases line up with TRBD2. The germline V gene encodes CDR1 LGHNA and CDR2 YSLEER. This CDR3 is built from 18 residues. Losses at the gene ends were 4 bases for V and 6 bases for J; bases not matched to a gene: 15. The CDR3 DNA follows: TGCGCCAGCAGCCCCGAGCCGGGACTAGCGGCGACCCTGGATACGCAGTATTTT. Amino acid sequence: CASSPEPGLAATLDTQYF.

Note on this clone: At the DNA level, this CDR3 is encoded by other sequences in the same sample as well. This chain links TRBV28 with TRBJ2-7; 10 bases align to TRBD1. The V segment lost 3 bases and the J segment 3 bases; nucleotides outside the gene matches: 2. This CDR3 has 14 residues. The germline V gene has CDR1 MDHEN and CDR2 SYDVKM. The CDR3 region has the DNA TGTGCCAGCAGTTTTGGGACAGGGGACTACGAGCAGTACTTC. It codes for CASSFGTGDYEQYF.

The chain recombines TRBV19 with TRBJ1-5, with D unclear. Germline V gene data show CDR1 as LNHDA and CDR2 as SQIVND (reference sequence). CDR3 size: 14 residues. Trimming took off 6 bases at V and 5 bases at J, with 14 bases between the two ends. The CDR3 loop reads CASRDSDADQPQHF. The CDR3 nucleotides are TGTGCCAGTAGGGATTCAGATGCCGATCAGCCCCAGCATTTT.

J is TRBJ2-7 and V is TRBV25-1; no clear D. The CDR3 is made up of 15 amino acids. Trimming left V 5 bases short and J 5 bases short, with 19 bases between. CDR1 is MGHDK, CDR2 SYGVNS, per germline. CDR3 bases: TGTGCCAGCAGTAAAGTGGGTGGGGTTTCGGACGAGCAGTACTTC. The encoded protein is CASSKVGGVSDEQYF.

This chain uses TRBV23-1 with TRBJ2-3; D is undetermined. TRBV23-1 is given ORF status, its function remaining uncertain. The CDR3 covers 17 residues. With 2 bases removed from V and 2 bases from J, the gap between germline ends came to 17 bases. The CDR3 sequence is CASSQPYLTALTDTQYF. CDR3 DNA sequence: TGCGCCAGCAGTCAACCCTACCTAACAGCCCTCACAGATACGCAGTATTTT.

The chain couples TRBV11-2 to TRBJ2-3, with 8 bases identical to TRBD2. The trim removed 3 bases at V and 1 base at J, leaving 3 bases unmatched. Germline CDR1 reads SGHAT; CDR2 reads FQNNGV. There are 15 residues in the CDR3. In DNA form, the CDR3 reads TGTGCCAGCAGCTTTCTCGGGAGGGGCACAGATACGCAGTATTTT. Protein: CASSFLGRGTDTQYF. The complete variable domain, with remaining parts taken from reference TRBV11-2 and TRBJ2-3, reads EAGVAQSPRYKIIEKRQSVAFWCNPISGHATLYWYQQILGQGPKLLIQFQNNGVVDDSQLPKDRFSAERLKGVDSTLKIQPAKLEDSAVYLCASSFLGRGTDTQYFGPGTRLTVL.

The chain joins TRBV28 to TRBJ2-1; 8 nucleotides match TRBD2. Per the germline V gene, CDR1 is MDHEN and CDR2 is SYDVKM. J gave up 3 bases and V 2 bases, and 9 bases lay outside the gene matches. The length of the CDR3 is 17 residues. The CDR3 loop is CASSLPALAAYYNEQFF. The CDR3 bases are TGTGCCAGCAGTTTACCCGCACTAGCGGCATACTACAATGAGCAGTTCTTC.